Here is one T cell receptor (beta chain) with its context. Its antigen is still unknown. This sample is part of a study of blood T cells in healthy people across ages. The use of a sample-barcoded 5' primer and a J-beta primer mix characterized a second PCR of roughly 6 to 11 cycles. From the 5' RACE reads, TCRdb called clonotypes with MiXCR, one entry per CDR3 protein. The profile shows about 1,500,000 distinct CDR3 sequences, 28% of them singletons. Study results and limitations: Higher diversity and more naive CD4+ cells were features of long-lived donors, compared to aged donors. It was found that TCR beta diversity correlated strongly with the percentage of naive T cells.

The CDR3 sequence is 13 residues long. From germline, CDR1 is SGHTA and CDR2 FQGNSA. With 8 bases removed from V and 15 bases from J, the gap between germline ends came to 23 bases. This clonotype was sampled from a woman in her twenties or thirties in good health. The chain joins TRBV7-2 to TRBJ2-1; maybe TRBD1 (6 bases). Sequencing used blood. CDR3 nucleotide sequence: TGTGCCAGCGGACACAGAGGACAGAGGGAACCGTTCTTC. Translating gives CASGHRGQREPFF.